Shown below are 15 T cell receptor beta chains from a single sample sequenced in a study of blood T cell repertoires in COVID-19. Clones were read by immunoSEQ multiplex PCR, and TCRdb kept only the in-frame ones, dropping some. The sample yields some 66,000 clones, about 82% seen once. The sequencing input was peripheral blood. The receptors originated from a man between 45 and 60 years old with active COVID-19.

The rearrangement uses TRBV2 and TRBJ1-2, with 10 nucleotides matching TRBD1. Germline V gene lookup returns CDR1 SNHLY and CDR2 FYNNEI. This CDR3 is 13 amino acids long. The ends lost 7 bases at V and 8 bases at J; junction bases unmatched: 7. The CDR3 DNA is TGTGCCAGCATCCCGGGACAGGGGAACGGCTACACCTTC. This gives the protein CASIPGQGNGYTF.

The genes are TRBV5-4 and TRBJ2-3; TRBD2 matches at 9 bases. Germline trimming cut 4 bases from V and 6 bases from J; bases unmatched to any gene: 12. The CDR3 consists of 16 residues. Germline V CDR1 and CDR2: SGHNT, YYREEE (reference sequence). The CDR3 is CASSQVASGVADTQYF. CDR3 in DNA: TGTGCCAGCAGCCAAGTTGCTAGCGGGGTTGCGGATACGCAGTATTTT. Based on the CDR3 plus reference TRBV5-4 and TRBJ2-3, the full variable domain is ETGVTQSPTHLIKTRGQQVTLRCSSQSGHNTVSWYQQALGQGPQFIFQYYREEENGRGNFPPRFSGLQFPNYSSELNVNALELDDSALYLCASSQVASGVADTQYFGPGTRLTVL.

V is TRBV7-9 and J is TRBJ2-6; D ambiguous. Trimming took 5 bases from V and 0 from J, leaving 11 bases between them. The CDR3 consists of 16 residues. CDR1 and CDR2 from the germline V gene are SEHNR and FQNEAQ (reference sequence). CDR3 region: CASSPTWSSGANVLTF. The CDR3 DNA reads as TGTGCCAGCAGCCCGACTTGGAGCTCTGGGGCCAACGTCCTGACTTTC.

V and J are TRBV5-1 and TRBJ2-3, with TRBD2 identical over 12 bases. CDR1 SGHRS and CDR2 YFSETQ come from the germline V gene. V gave up 4 bases and J gave up 0 bases; unmatched junction bases: 12. This CDR3 has 19 residues. CDR3 nucleotide sequence: TGCGCCAGCAGCCCCAGGACTAGCGGGACTTCGAGAAGCACAGATACGCAGTATTTT. Translating gives CASSPRTSGTSRSTDTQYF. Full variable domain (rest looked up from reference TRBV5-1 and TRBJ2-3): KAGVTQTPRYLIKTRGQQVTLSCSPISGHRSVSWYQQTPGQGLQFLFEYFSETQRNKGNFPGRFSGRQFSNSRSEMNVSTLELGDSALYLCASSPRTSGTSRSTDTQYFGPGTRLTVL.

The chain employs TRBV6-4 and TRBJ2-7; 10 positions match TRBD2. Germline assignment: CDR1 MRHNA and CDR2 SNTAGT. The V and J ends lost 5 bases and 0 bases, in that order; junction bases with no gene match: 1. This CDR3 is 14 amino acids long. The CDR3 DNA is TGTGCCAGCAGTAGCGGGGGGGCCTCCTACGAGCAGTACTTC. It is translated as CASSSGGASYEQYF.

This clone appeared a few times. The rearrangement links TRBV7-8 to TRBJ1-5, with D possibly being TRBD1 (5 bases). Germline V gene lookup returns CDR1 SGHVS and CDR2 FQNEAQ. The ends were cut back, 6 bases at V and 7 bases at J, with 16 bases in the middle. The CDR3 contains 14 residues. The CDR3 DNA is TGTGCCAGCAGTCGAGGACAAGCCTGGCAGCCCCAGCATTTT. Encoded protein: CASSRGQAWQPQHF. Based on the CDR3 plus reference TRBV7-8 and TRBJ1-5, the full variable domain is GAGVSQSPRYKVAKRGQDVALRCDPISGHVSLFWYQQALGQGPEFLTYFQNEAQLDKSGLPSDRFFAERPEGSVSTLKIQRTQQEDSAVYLCASSRGQAWQPQHFGDGTRLSIL.

The rearrangement uses TRBV15 and TRBJ2-5, with D possibly being TRBD1 (6 bases). Trimming stripped 0 bases from V and 6 bases from J, with 14 bases between. CDR3 length: 15 residues. Germline V CDR1 and CDR2: LNHNV, YYDKDF (reference sequence). The CDR3 spells CATSRDYPGEQTQYF. Written as DNA, the CDR3 is TGTGCCACCAGCAGAGATTACCCAGGGGAACAGACCCAGTACTTC.

This sequence joins TRBV29-1 and TRBJ2-1; TRBD2 aligns across 10 bases. The CDR3 spans 13 residues. V lost 6 bases and J lost 7; bases outside the gene matches: 6. Germline V gives CDR1 SQVTM, CDR2 ANQGSEA. CDR3 loop: CSVATSGKNEQFF. In nucleotides, the CDR3 is TGCAGCGTAGCAACTAGCGGGAAGAATGAGCAGTTCTTC.

The V gene is TRBV6-5, the J gene TRBJ1-2, with D uncertain. The CDR3 has 13 residues. Germline lookup yields CDR1 MNHEY and CDR2 SVGAGI. Trimming removed 3 bases from V and 6 bases from J, with 11 bases in between. CDR3 residues: CASSYQDSDGYTF. DNA of the CDR3: TGTGCCAGCAGTTATCAGGATAGTGATGGCTACACCTTC.

CDR3 coding DNA: TGTGCCAGCAGCCAAGATAAAGGAGGACAGCCCCAGCATTTT. Translated, it gives CASSQDKGGQPQHF. The chain has TRBV3-1 (or the pseudogene TRBV3-2) and TRBJ1-5, with unresolved D. Germline V gives CDR1 LGHDT, CDR2 YNNKEL (reference sequence). V shed 0 bases and J shed 7 bases, with 10 bases lying between them. This CDR3 spans 14 amino acids.

The genes are TRBV19 and TRBJ1-2; no firm D call. The CDR3 length is 14 residues. The V end was cut by 7 bases, the J end by 3 bases, with 15 bases between. Germline assignment: CDR1 LNHDA and CDR2 SQIVND (reference sequence). CDR3 loop: CASKPRSYDYGYTF. CDR3 nucleotides: TGTGCCAGTAAGCCTAGGTCGTACGACTATGGCTACACCTTC. The variable domain in full, completed from reference TRBV19 and TRBJ1-2, reads DGGITQSPKYLFRKEGQNVTLSCEQNLNHDAMYWYRQDPGQGLRLIYYSQIVNDFQKGDIAEGYSVSREKKESFPLTVTSAQKNPTAFYLCASKPRSYDYGYTFGSGTRLTVV.

About this clone itself: This may be a read error: a much more frequent sequence differs by one nucleotide. The CDR3 region is CASSLGGNTGELFF. The CDR3 DNA is TGTGCCAGCAGCTTGGGGGGCAACACCGGGGAGCTGTTTTTT. The rearrangement joins TRBV5-4 to TRBJ2-2; perhaps TRBD1 as D (5 bases). The CDR3 is 14 residues long. Looked up from germline, CDR1 is SGHNT and CDR2 is YYREEE (reference sequence). Trimming took off 0 bases at V and 2 bases at J, with 5 bases between the two ends.

This sequence joins TRBV18 and TRBJ1-2; 7 nucleotides align to TRBD1. V was pared by 3 bases and J by 12 bases, with 10 bases of the junction left unmatched. CDR1 KGHSH and CDR2 LQKENI come from the germline V gene. The CDR3 sequence is 13 residues long. CDR3 sequence (DNA): TGTGCCAGCTCACCGGAATGGGGACAGAGAAACACCTTC. Protein product: CASSPEWGQRNTF.

The genes are TRBV4-1 and TRBJ2-3, with 10 bases lining up with TRBD2. Germline-derived CDR1 and CDR2 are MGHRA and YSYEKL. J was trimmed by 7 bases and V by 0 bases; bases with no gene match: 7. This CDR3 comprises 16 residues. CDR3 DNA sequence: TGCGCCAGCAGCCAAGATCTAGCGGGGGCGGCCTATACGCAGTATTTT. Translation gives CASSQDLAGAAYTQYF.

J is TRBJ1-1 and V is TRBV19; D not resolved. Germline CDR1 and CDR2: LNHDA and SQIVND (reference sequence). This CDR3 is 13 amino acids long. V was shortened by 0 bases and J by 4 bases, with 6 bases between the two germline ends. For the CDR3, the DNA is TGTGCCAGTAGTATAGATCGGGGCACTGAAGCTTTCTTT. Protein sequence: CASSIDRGTEAFF.